This T cell receptor (beta chain) was profiled in a study of low-dose radiotherapy and immunotherapy resistance in tumors. Study at large: Administration of intravenous cyclophosphamide at 200 mg/m2 took place every two weeks, one day before radiation and immunotherapy.

Described time point: after trial treatment. Treatment indicated: LDRT plus nivolumab, ipilimumab, low-dose cyclophosphamide and aspirin (RACIN trial). This clonotype was counted ten times or more. This CDR3 comprises 16 residues. Per the germline V gene, CDR1 is SGHTA and CDR2 is FQGNSA. Between the trimmed V and J ends, which lost 1 base and 6 bases, there was a span of 15 bases. TRAV- and TRBV-specific primers, spanning alpha and beta chains, primed first-strand cDNA. The PCR that amplified TCRs ran for 20 to 25 cycles, relying on a constant-region primer and a V-primer adapter. TCRdb processed the reads anew with MiXCR; each CDR3 protein has one entry. The data show about 58,000 distinct CDR3 sequences, with 20% to 25% seen just once and around 7% held by the top ten.

Sequencing used PBMCs, obtained after low-dose radiotherapy plus immunotherapy. The chain joins TRBV7-2 to TRBJ2-2, with TRBD1 as a possible D gene (8 bases). The source is a male donor with prostate cancer. This CDR3 is CASSLDNRGGAGELFF. CDR3 DNA sequence: TGTGCCAGCAGCTTAGACAACAGGGGGGGCGCCGGGGAGCTGTTTTTT.